A selection of T cell receptor beta chains follows, all from one sample in a study of T cells in Graves' hyperthyroidism and ophthalmopathy. TCRdb re-called the multiplex PCR reads with MiXCR, one entry per CDR3 protein. Of 200,000 to 250,000 distinct CDR3 sequences listed, 17% are singletons. Sequencing used blood. Receptors were obtained from a woman aged 50 to 65 with Graves' hyperthyroidism. Each CDR3 is given with its conserved first and last residue. A D gene is named only where the DNA matches it firmly. Clone size is stated in some rows and not others, as once, few, many or a class when expanded.

V gene	J gene	D gene	clone size	CDR3 DNA	CDR3 protein
TRBV6-2/TRBV6-3	TRBJ1-5	-	-	TGTACCAGCAGTGCCGGGGTCTTGACAAGTTCGAGCAATCAGCCCCAGCATTTT	CTSSAGVLTSSSNQPQHF
TRBV11-2	TRBJ2-7	-	many	TGTGCCAGCAGCTTAGTGTGGCGGAGCTCCTACGAGCAGTACTTC	CASSLVWRSSYEQYF
TRBV7-2	TRBJ2-1	-	many	TGTGCCAGCAGCTTAGACGGCCAGTACAATGAGCAGTTCTTC	CASSLDGQYNEQFF
TRBV25-1	TRBJ2-7	-	few	TGTGCCAGCCGATCGGCGGCCAGGGACGAGCAGTACTTC	CASRSAARDEQYF
TRBV20-1	TRBJ2-7	TRBD2	few	TGCACCGTCCCCCGACTAGCGGGCTCCTACGAGCAGTACTTC	CTVPRLAGSYEQYF
TRBV12-3/TRBV12-4	TRBJ1-1	-	-	TGTGCCAGCAGTTTAGCAAGCCTTCCCGGGGGCACTGAAGCTTTCTTT	CASSLASLPGGTEAFF
TRBV11-2	TRBJ1-2	-	-	TGTGCCAGCAGCTTAGGTCTAGGAGGGACCTATGGCTACACCTTC	CASSLGLGGTYGYTF
TRBV30	TRBJ1-1	-	-	TGTGCCTGGAGTACCTTGAACACTGAAGCTTTCTTT	CAWSTLNTEAFF
TRBV4-2	TRBJ1-2	-	many	TGTGCCAGCAGCCTGCCAGCCGGATCCTATGGCTACACCTTC	CASSLPAGSYGYTF
TRBV12-3/TRBV12-4	TRBJ2-5	-	many	TGTGCCAGCAGTTTGTCGGGAGAGACCCAGTACTTC	CASSLSGETQYF
TRBV30	TRBJ1-1	TRBD1	many	TGTGCCTGGAGCATTACAGGGGATGAAGCTTTCTTT	CAWSITGDEAFF
TRBV10-1	TRBJ2-3	-	many	TGCGCCAGCAGTGAGTCTGCCACCGGGGGTACGCAGTATTTT	CASSESATGGTQYF
TRBV28	TRBJ1-1	-	many	TGTGCCAGCACCCCTCCGGGAAACACTGAAGCTTTCTTT	CASTPPGNTEAFF
TRBV20-1	TRBJ2-3	-	-	TGCAGTCCATCTGGACAGCACACAGATACGCAGTATTTT	CSPSGQHTDTQYF
TRBV19	TRBJ2-7	-	-	TGTGCCAGTAGTAAAAGTAACGGGAACAAGCAGTACTTC	CASSKSNGNKQYF